This entry lists 6 T cell receptor beta chains sequenced from one sample in a study of shared clonotypes between healthy human individuals. Naive-designated CD8 cells lacked CD45RO, were positively enriched for CCR7, and omitted terminally differentiated effector memory CD45RA+ cells. Sequencing used immunoSEQ multiplex PCR; TCRdb keeps in-frame clones, though not all of them. This sample has around 620,000 clones, with around 95% found just once. The material sequenced was naive CD8+ T cells sorted from blood. The receptors derive from a woman in her 30s in good health.

The rearrangement joins TRBV28 to TRBJ2-3; 7 bases map to TRBD1. CDR1 is MDHEN and CDR2 is SYDVKM in the germline V gene. The CDR3 spans 14 residues. V gave up 6 bases and J gave up 2 bases; unmatched junction bases: 5. The CDR3 region has the DNA TGTGCCAGCAGCCACAGGGGAAACACAGATACGCAGTATTTT. Translated: CASSHRGNTDTQYF.

This sequence joins TRBV6-1 and TRBJ1-2, with TRBD1 as a possible D gene (5 bases). Germline CDR1 reads MNHNS; CDR2 reads SASEGT. There are 15 residues in the CDR3. The V end lost 0 bases, the J end lost 3 bases, and 11 bases lay between the germline ends. The CDR3 here is CASSEAGPLDYGYTF. The DNA of the CDR3 is TGTGCCAGCAGTGAAGCGGGACCCCTGGACTATGGCTACACCTTC.

With regard to this clone: A junction end diverges from the germline sequence, so it may reflect a read error. The rearrangement uses TRBV9 and TRBJ1-2; unclear D gene. CDR3 length: 8 amino acids. Germline V gene sequence: CDR1 SGDLS, CDR2 YYNGEE. This chain's CDR3 is CASDPGSF. The CDR3, as DNA: TGTGCCAGCGACCCGGGATCCTTC.

This clone was seen a single time. The chain employs TRBV5-8 and TRBJ1-1; 9 bases align to TRBD1. The V segment lost 1 base and the J segment 4 bases; nucleotides outside the gene matches: 8. CDR3 length equals 16 residues. The germline gives CDR1 SGHTS, CDR2 YDEGEE. CDR3 sequence reads: CASSLLGTGRGTEAFF. The DNA for the CDR3 is TGTGCCAGCAGCTTGTTGGGGACAGGGAGGGGCACTGAAGCTTTCTTT.

The chain carries TRBV5-6 and TRBJ2-2; a possible D gene is TRBD1 (6 bases). CDR3 length: 15 residues. Germline V gives CDR1 SGHDT, CDR2 YYEEEE. V was clipped by 3 bases and J by 5 bases, with 14 bases between them. CDR3 sequence: CASSSGQIITGELFF. In DNA, the CDR3 is TGTGCCAGCAGCTCCGGACAGATTATTACCGGGGAGCTGTTTTTT.

The rearrangement links TRBV5-4 to TRBJ1-2; 8 bases fit TRBD1. The CDR3 sequence is 12 residues long. The V gene end was trimmed by 4 bases and the J gene end by 8 bases; junction bases not matched to a gene: 4. The V gene's germline CDR1 is SGHNT and CDR2 YYREEE (reference sequence). Written as DNA, the CDR3 is TGTGCCAGCAGCCCCGGGACAGGCGGCTACACCTTC. Amino acids: CASSPGTGGYTF. Looking up the rest from reference TRBV5-4 and TRBJ1-2 gives the full variable domain: ETGVTQSPTHLIKTRGQQVTLRCSSQSGHNTVSWYQQALGQGPQFIFQYYREEENGRGNFPPRFSGLQFPNYSSELNVNALELDDSALYLCASSPGTGGYTFGSGTRLTVV.